These T cell receptor beta chains were read from a single sample in a study of shared clonotypes between healthy human individuals. Method: immunoSEQ multiplex PCR; TCRdb's copy keeps in-frame clones and lacks some. The table shows roughly 700,000 clones, with 90% occurring only once. Sequenced sample: memory CD8+ T cells from PBMCs. The receptors were sampled from a young man in good health. Some clones in this sample may be carry-over from other donors' samples. CDR3s include the opening cysteine and the closing phenylalanine or tryptophan. A D gene is named only where the DNA matches it firmly. Only part of the rows carry a size: once, few, many, or a class if the clone is expanded.

clone_size j_call d_call v_call cdr3_nt cdr3_aa
. TRBJ1-4 . TRBV6-1 TGTGCCAGTCGAAACAGGGAAGGCGATGAAAAACTGTTTTTT CASRNREGDEKLFF
. TRBJ1-1 . TRBV25-1 TGTGCCAGCAGTGCCCTAGGGAGGGACACTGAAGCTTTCTTT CASSALGRDTEAFF
. TRBJ2-5 . TRBV6-5 TGTGCCAGCAGCCCCACCCGCGGCTCCCAAGAGACCCAGTACTTC CASSPTRGSQETQYF
. TRBJ2-5 . TRBV7-6 TGTGCCAGCAGCTTACTAGCGCGACAAGAGACCCAGTACTTC CASSLLARQETQYF
. TRBJ2-7 . TRBV10-3 TGTGCCATCAGTGGCAACTCCTACGAGCAGTACTTC CAISGNSYEQYF
. TRBJ2-5 . TRBV19 TGTGCCAGTAGTTCAGGTTGGGGCCAAGAGACCCAGTACTTC CASSSGWGQETQYF
few TRBJ2-2 TRBD2 TRBV29-1 TGCAGCGTTGGGAGGACTAGCGGGTTCTCCGGGGAGCTGTTTTTT CSVGRTSGFSGELFF
. TRBJ1-1 TRBD1 TRBV6-1 TGTGCCAGCAGTCCTTACGGACAGGGTTTCACTGAAGCTTTCTTT CASSPYGQGFTEAFF
. TRBJ2-2 TRBD1 TRBV7-9 TGTGCCAGCAGCTCCCGACAGGGTTGGAATAGAAAGAACACCGGGGAGCTGTTTTTT CASSSRQGWNRKNTGELFF
. TRBJ1-2 . TRBV6-5 TGTGCCAGCAGTTACGGTCGGACCTATGGCTACACCTTC CASSYGRTYGYTF
. TRBJ2-7 TRBD1 TRBV23-1 TGCGCCAGCAGTCAAGGGACAGGGGGCTACGACGAGCAGTACTTC CASSQGTGGYDEQYF
. TRBJ1-2 . TRBV7-9 TGTGCCAGCAGCTTCTCTCTGCATACTGGGAACTATGGCTACACCTTC CASSFSLHTGNYGYTF
. TRBJ2-7 . TRBV28 TGTGCCAGCAGCTTTAGATCTTTTGTCGAGCAGTACTTC CASSFRSFVEQYF
. TRBJ1-2 . TRBV5-1 TGCGCCAGCAGCTTGGGGGTGGGCTATGGCTACACCTTC CASSLGVGYGYTF
few TRBJ1-2 TRBD1 TRBV7-9 TGTGCCAGCAGCGAGGCGGGACAGGGAAGCTACACCTTC CASSEAGQGSYTF
. TRBJ2-7 . TRBV21-1 TGTGCCAGCAGCAAACCCCGAGCGGGAGTATACGAGCAGTACTTC CASSKPRAGVYEQYF
once TRBJ1-2 . TRBV19 TGTGCCAGTAGTATCGGGACCATCTATTCCCTCTATGGCTACACCTTC CASSIGTIYSLYGYTF
. TRBJ1-4 . TRBV27 TGTGCCAGCAGGCTAGGGTTAGCAACTAATGAAAAACTGTTTTTT CASRLGLATNEKLFF
once TRBJ1-5 . TRBV6-1 TGTGCCAGCAGTGAATGGTATAGAAATCAGCCCCAGCATTTT CASSEWYRNQPQHF
. TRBJ2-7 TRBD2 TRBV19 TGTGCCAGTAGTATAGTAGTGCCTAGCGGGAGTCTCGAGCAGTACTTC CASSIVVPSGSLEQYF
. TRBJ2-4 . TRBV7-2 TGTGCCAGCAGCTTACTAGGACTCCTAGGCGAAAACATTCAGTACTTC CASSLLGLLGENIQYF
. TRBJ1-2 . TRBV28 TGTGCCAGCAGTTTAGAAATGGGAGACTATGGCTACACCTTC CASSLEMGDYGYTF